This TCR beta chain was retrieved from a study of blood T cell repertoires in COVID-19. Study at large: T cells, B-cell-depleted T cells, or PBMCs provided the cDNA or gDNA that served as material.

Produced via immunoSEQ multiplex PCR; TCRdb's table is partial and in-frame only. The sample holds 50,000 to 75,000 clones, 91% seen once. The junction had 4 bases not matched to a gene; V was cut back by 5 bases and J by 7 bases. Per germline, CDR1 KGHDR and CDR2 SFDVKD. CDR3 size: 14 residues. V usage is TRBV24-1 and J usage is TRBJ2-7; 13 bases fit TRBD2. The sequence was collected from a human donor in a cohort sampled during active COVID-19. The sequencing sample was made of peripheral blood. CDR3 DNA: TGTGCCACCAGTGGGACTAGCGGGAGAGGGGAGCAGTACTTC. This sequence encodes CATSGTSGRGEQYF.